This is a list of T cell receptor beta chains from one sample in a study of T cells in localized non-small cell lung cancer. Measured with immunoSEQ multiplex PCR; TCRdb has only the in-frame clones, and not every one. The sample lists about 24,000 clones; about nine tenths were seen once. The source material was peripheral blood, sampled before any cancer treatment. The source is a man aged 40 to 70 with stage I squamous cell lung carcinoma. Both conserved end residues are part of each CDR3. The D gene is left open where the match is weak. Size tells how often a clone was seen (once, few, many) or the class of an expanded clone, and some rows leave it out.

v_gene: TRBV29-1; abundance: -; j_gene: TRBJ2-7; d_gene: -; CDR3aa: CSVFQGAQEQYF; CDR3nt: TGCAGCGTTTTTCAGGGAGCACAAGAGCAGTACTTC
v_gene: TRBV2; abundance: -; j_gene: TRBJ2-7; d_gene: TRBD1; CDR3aa: CASSGGQDLYEQYF; CDR3nt: TGTGCCAGCAGTGGGGGACAGGACTTATACGAGCAGTACTTC
v_gene: TRBV19; abundance: -; j_gene: TRBJ1-2; d_gene: -; CDR3aa: CASQGPWGSLGYTF; CDR3nt: TGTGCCAGCCAAGGGCCCTGGGGCTCTCTCGGCTACACCTTC
v_gene: TRBV4-1; abundance: -; j_gene: TRBJ2-5; d_gene: -; CDR3aa: CASSQHNTGQETQYF; CDR3nt: TGCGCCAGCAGCCAGCACAACACTGGCCAAGAGACCCAGTACTTC
v_gene: TRBV15; abundance: -; j_gene: TRBJ1-6; d_gene: -; CDR3aa: CATRLIDADNSPLHF; CDR3nt: TGTGCCACGCGGCTAATTGATGCGGATAATTCACCCCTCCACTTT
v_gene: TRBV7-2; abundance: -; j_gene: TRBJ2-3; d_gene: TRBD1; CDR3aa: CASSPQPPTGHAGDTQYF; CDR3nt: TGTGCCAGCAGCCCCCAACCCCCGACAGGGCACGCGGGAGATACGCAGTATTTT
v_gene: TRBV12-5; abundance: -; j_gene: TRBJ1-5; d_gene: -; CDR3aa: CASGLGQSDNQPQHF; CDR3nt: TGTGCTAGTGGTTTGGGCCAAAGTGACAATCAGCCCCAGCATTTT
v_gene: TRBV7-8; abundance: -; j_gene: TRBJ1-4; d_gene: TRBD1; CDR3aa: CASSLGLRGVNEKLFF; CDR3nt: TGTGCCAGCAGCTTAGGACTCAGGGGGGTTAATGAAAAACTGTTTTTT
v_gene: TRBV14; abundance: -; j_gene: TRBJ2-1; d_gene: TRBD2; CDR3aa: CASSFYSGTSGHNEQFF; CDR3nt: TGTGCCAGCAGTTTCTACTCCGGGACTAGCGGTCACAATGAGCAGTTCTTC
v_gene: TRBV5-6; abundance: once; j_gene: TRBJ2-7; d_gene: -; CDR3aa: CASSLLGFSSYEQYF; CDR3nt: TGCGCCAGCAGCCTGCTTGGGTTCAGCTCCTACGAGCAGTACTTC
v_gene: TRBV4-1; abundance: -; j_gene: TRBJ1-1; d_gene: -; CDR3aa: CASSQEGKGWGTEAFF; CDR3nt: TGCGCCAGCAGCCAAGAAGGGAAGGGCTGGGGGACTGAAGCTTTCTTT
v_gene: TRBV5-1; abundance: once; j_gene: TRBJ1-5; d_gene: -; CDR3aa: CASSLLGGSGQPQHF; CDR3nt: TGCGCCAGCAGCTTGTTGGGGGGCTCGGGTCAGCCCCAGCATTTT
v_gene: TRBV5-7; abundance: -; j_gene: TRBJ2-3; d_gene: -; CDR3aa: CASMNVCVSTSTDTQYF; CDR3nt: TGTGCCAGCATGAATGTGTGTGTGTCTACGTCGACAGATACGCAGTATTTT
v_gene: TRBV11-2; abundance: -; j_gene: TRBJ2-7; d_gene: TRBD1; CDR3aa: CASSWDSRTGGSEQYF; CDR3nt: TGTGCCAGCAGCTGGGACTCCAGGACAGGGGGATCCGAGCAGTACTTC
v_gene: TRBV5-4; abundance: -; j_gene: TRBJ2-1; d_gene: TRBD2; CDR3aa: CASSQTSGGAYNEQFF; CDR3nt: TGTGCCAGCAGCCAGACTAGCGGGGGGGCATACAATGAGCAGTTCTTC
v_gene: TRBV27; abundance: -; j_gene: TRBJ2-7; d_gene: -; CDR3aa: CASSFPPRRYSYEQYF; CDR3nt: TGTGCCAGCAGTTTCCCTCCCCGACGGTACTCCTACGAGCAGTACTTC
v_gene: TRBV18; abundance: -; j_gene: TRBJ2-1; d_gene: TRBD1; CDR3aa: CASSRDSQADNEQFF; CDR3nt: TGTGCCAGCTCACGGGACAGCCAGGCTGACAATGAGCAGTTCTTC
v_gene: TRBV7-6; abundance: -; j_gene: TRBJ1-1; d_gene: TRBD1; CDR3aa: CASSPRQGMNTEAFF; CDR3nt: TGTGCCAGCAGCCCGCGACAGGGGATGAACACTGAAGCTTTCTTT
v_gene: TRBV11-1; abundance: -; j_gene: TRBJ2-7; d_gene: -; CDR3aa: CASSSQGNYEQYF; CDR3nt: TGTGCCAGCAGCTCTCAGGGAAATTACGAGCAGTACTTC
v_gene: TRBV21-1; abundance: -; j_gene: TRBJ2-5; d_gene: -; CDR3aa: CASRGGLAETQYF; CDR3nt: TGTGCCAGCAGAGGGGGTCTAGCGGAGACCCAGTACTTC
v_gene: TRBV7-9; abundance: -; j_gene: TRBJ2-5; d_gene: -; CDR3aa: CASSSRSRGATETQYF; CDR3nt: TGTGCCAGCAGCTCACGCTCCCGCGGGGCCACAGAGACCCAGTACTTC
v_gene: TRBV2; abundance: -; j_gene: TRBJ1-1; d_gene: -; CDR3aa: CASSDSGRTAFF; CDR3nt: TGTGCCAGCAGTGATTCGGGGAGGACGGCTTTCTTT
v_gene: TRBV30; abundance: -; j_gene: TRBJ1-6; d_gene: TRBD1; CDR3aa: CAWIKDRGNSPLHF; CDR3nt: TGTGCCTGGATTAAGGACAGGGGGAATTCACCCCTCCACTTT
v_gene: TRBV18; abundance: once; j_gene: TRBJ1-5; d_gene: -; CDR3aa: CASSLIRLGDQPQHF; CDR3nt: TGTGCCAGCTCACTGATACGGTTGGGGGATCAGCCCCAGCATTTT
v_gene: TRBV6-5; abundance: -; j_gene: TRBJ1-5; d_gene: -; CDR3aa: CASSPHSNQPQHF; CDR3nt: TGTGCCAGCAGTCCTCATAGCAATCAGCCCCAGCATTTT
v_gene: TRBV28; abundance: -; j_gene: TRBJ1-4; d_gene: TRBD1; CDR3aa: CASSPGQPELFF; CDR3nt: TGTGCCAGCAGCCCGGGACAGCCCGAACTGTTTTTT